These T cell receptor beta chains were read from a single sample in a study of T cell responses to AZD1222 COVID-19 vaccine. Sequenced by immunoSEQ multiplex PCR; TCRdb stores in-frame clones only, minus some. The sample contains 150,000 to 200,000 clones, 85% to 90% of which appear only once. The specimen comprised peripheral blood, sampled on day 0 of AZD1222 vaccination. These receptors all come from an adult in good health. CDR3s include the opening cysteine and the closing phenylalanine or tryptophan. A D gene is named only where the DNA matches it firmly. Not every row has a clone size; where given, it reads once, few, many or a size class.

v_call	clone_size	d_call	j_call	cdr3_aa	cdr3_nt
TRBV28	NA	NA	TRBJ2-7	CASSPPQGYRQYF	TGTGCCAGCAGTCCCCCCCAGGGTTACAGGCAGTACTTC
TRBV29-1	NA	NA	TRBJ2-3	CSVRTTYTDTQYF	TGCAGCGTCAGGACTACTTACACAGATACGCAGTATTTT
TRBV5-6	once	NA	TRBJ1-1	CASSLRALTGNTEAFF	TGTGCCAGCAGCTTGAGGGCCCTGACAGGGAACACTGAAGCTTTCTTT
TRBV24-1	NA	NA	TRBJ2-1	CATSDFNEQFF	TGTGCCACCAGTGACTTCAATGAGCAGTTCTTC
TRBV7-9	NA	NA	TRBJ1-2	CASSPGGVGYTF	TGTGCCAGCAGCCCCGGAGGGGTTGGCTACACCTTC
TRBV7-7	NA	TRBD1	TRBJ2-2	CASSPDRGRKTGELFF	TGTGCCAGCAGCCCGGACAGGGGGCGGAAGACCGGGGAGCTGTTTTTT
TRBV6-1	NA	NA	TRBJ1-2	CASSEIVAGVGYTF	TGTGCCAGCAGTGAAATCGTGGCGGGTGTTGGCTACACCTTC
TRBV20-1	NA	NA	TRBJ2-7	CSASGGGEQYF	TGCAGTGCCTCCGGGGGAGGCGAGCAGTACTTC
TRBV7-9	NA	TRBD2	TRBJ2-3	CASSSYRLAGADTQYF	TGTGCCAGCAGCTCTTACCGACTAGCGGGAGCAGATACGCAGTATTTT
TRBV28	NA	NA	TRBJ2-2	CASRKGVAGELFF	TGTGCCAGCAGAAAGGGTGTAGCCGGGGAGCTGTTTTTT
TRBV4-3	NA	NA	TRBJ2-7	CASSQLISTAVSYEQYF	TGCGCCAGCAGCCAACTTATCTCTACAGCCGTGTCCTACGAGCAGTACTTC
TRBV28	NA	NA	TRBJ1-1	CASLIPGHGDTEAFF	TGTGCCAGCTTAATTCCGGGACACGGGGACACTGAAGCTTTCTTT
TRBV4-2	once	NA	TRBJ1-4	CASSQQTGATNEKLFF	TGTGCCAGCAGCCAGCAAACAGGAGCAACTAATGAAAAACTGTTTTTT
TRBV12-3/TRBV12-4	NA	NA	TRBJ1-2	CASSSGPYGYTF	TGTGCCAGCAGTTCTGGGCCCTATGGCTACACCTTC
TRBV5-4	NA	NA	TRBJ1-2	CASSLSGARYGYTF	TGTGCCAGCAGCTTGTCGGGGGCGCGATATGGCTACACCTTC
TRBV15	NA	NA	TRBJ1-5	CATSRDQGGRNQPQHF	TGTGCCACCAGCAGAGACCAGGGCGGACGCAATCAGCCCCAGCATTTT
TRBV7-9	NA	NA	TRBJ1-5	CASSLSGNQPQHF	TGTGCCAGCAGCTTATCGGGGAATCAGCCCCAGCATTTT
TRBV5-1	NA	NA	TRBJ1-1	CASSLEGMGITEAFF	TGCGCCAGCAGCTTGGAGGGAATGGGAATCACTGAAGCTTTCTTT
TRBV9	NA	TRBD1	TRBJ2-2	CASSVTGSKTGELFF	TGTGCCAGCAGCGTGACAGGGTCGAAAACCGGGGAGCTGTTTTTT
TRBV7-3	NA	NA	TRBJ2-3	CASSSPTITDTQYF	TGTGCCAGCAGCTCACCAACAATCACAGATACGCAGTATTTT
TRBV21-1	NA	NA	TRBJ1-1	CASSRGRTGTEAFF	TGTGCCAGCAGCAGAGGTAGGACTGGCACTGAAGCTTTCTTT
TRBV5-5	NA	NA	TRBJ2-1	CASSLDVAGTYNEQFF	TGTGCCAGCAGCTTGGACGTAGCCGGTACCTACAATGAGCAGTTCTTC
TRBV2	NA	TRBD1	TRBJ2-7	CASSELGQGTYEQYF	TGTGCCAGCAGTGAGTTGGGACAGGGGACCTACGAGCAGTACTTC
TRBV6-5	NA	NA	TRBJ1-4	CASSYIHTEKLFF	TGTGCCAGCAGTTACATCCACACAGAAAAACTGTTTTTT
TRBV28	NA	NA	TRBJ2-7	CASSFRGLKLEQYF	TGTGCCAGCAGTTTTCGAGGGCTAAAGTTAGAACAGTACTTC
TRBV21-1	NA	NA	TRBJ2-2	CASSDYRGGTGELFF	TGTGCCAGCAGCGATTACAGGGGTGGCACCGGGGAGCTGTTTTTT
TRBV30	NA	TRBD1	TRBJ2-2	CAWSHRGHTGELFF	TGTGCCTGGAGCCACAGGGGGCACACCGGGGAGCTGTTTTTT
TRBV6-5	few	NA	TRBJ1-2	CASRQTLAHYGYTF	TGTGCCAGCAGGCAAACTCTAGCCCACTATGGCTACACCTTC
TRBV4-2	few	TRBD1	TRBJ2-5	CASSQEPPGQGQTQYF	TGTGCCAGCAGCCAGGAACCTCCGGGACAGGGGCAGACCCAGTACTTC
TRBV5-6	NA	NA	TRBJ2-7	CASSVDLRTDEQYF	TGTGCCAGCAGCGTGGACCTCAGAACGGACGAGCAGTACTTC
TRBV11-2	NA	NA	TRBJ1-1	CATSSRINTEAFF	TGTGCCACCAGTTCCAGGATAAACACTGAAGCTTTCTTT
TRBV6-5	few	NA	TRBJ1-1	CASSSKTGFTEAFF	TGTGCCAGCAGTTCCAAAACAGGGTTCACTGAAGCTTTCTTT
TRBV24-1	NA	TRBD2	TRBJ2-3	CATSDLDAGVADTQYF	TGTGCCACCAGTGATTTGGATGCGGGGGTGGCAGATACGCAGTATTTT
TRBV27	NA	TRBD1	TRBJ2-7	CASSPGQGIYEQYF	TGTGCCAGCAGTCCGGGACAGGGGATCTACGAGCAGTACTTC
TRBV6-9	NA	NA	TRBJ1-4	CASSLDGDNEKLFF	TGTGCCAGCAGCCTGGACGGGGACAATGAAAAACTGTTTTTT
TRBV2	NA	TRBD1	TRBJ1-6	CASNGQGDNSPLHF	TGTGCCAGCAATGGACAGGGGGACAATTCACCCCTCCACTTT
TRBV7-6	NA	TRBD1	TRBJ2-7	CASSLSPTTGATSYEQYF	TGTGCCAGCAGCTTATCCCCAACGACAGGGGCCACCTCCTACGAGCAGTACTTC
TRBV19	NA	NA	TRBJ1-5	CASSMWWDSNQPQHF	TGTGCCAGTAGTATGTGGTGGGATAGCAATCAGCCCCAGCATTTT
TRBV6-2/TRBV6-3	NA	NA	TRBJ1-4	CASSYLSNEKLFF	TGTGCCAGCAGTTACCTGAGTAATGAAAAACTGTTTTTT
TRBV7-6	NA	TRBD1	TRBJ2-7	CASSQDRESYEQYF	TGTGCCAGCAGTCAAGACAGGGAATCCTACGAGCAGTACTTC
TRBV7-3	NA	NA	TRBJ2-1	CASSLRRDNEQFF	TGTGCCAGCAGCTTACGCAGAGACAATGAGCAGTTCTTC
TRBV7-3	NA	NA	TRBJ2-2	CASSLTTSTGELFF	TGTGCCAGCAGCTTAACGACGTCAACCGGGGAGCTGTTTTTT
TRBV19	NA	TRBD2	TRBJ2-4	CASSIRGTSDVTKNIQYF	TGTGCCAGTAGTATTAGGGGGACTAGCGATGTCACCAAAAACATTCAGTACTTC
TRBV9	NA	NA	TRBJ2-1	CASSPLARFGHNEQFF	TGTGCCAGCAGCCCCCTTGCCAGATTCGGGCACAATGAGCAGTTCTTC
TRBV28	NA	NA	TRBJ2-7	CASSLFEAGSYEQYF	TGTGCCAGCAGTTTATTCGAAGCAGGCTCCTACGAGCAGTACTTC
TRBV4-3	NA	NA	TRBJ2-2	CASSQERVAGELFF	TGCGCCAGCAGCCAAGAGCGGGTAGCCGGGGAGCTGTTTTTT
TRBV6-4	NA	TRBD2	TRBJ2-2	CASSDGLATGELFF	TGTGCCAGCAGTGACGGACTAGCCACCGGGGAGCTGTTTTTT
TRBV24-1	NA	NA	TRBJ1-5	CATSDPGSNQPQHF	TGTGCCACCAGTGATCCCGGTAGCAATCAGCCCCAGCATTTT
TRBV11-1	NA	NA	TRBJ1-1	CASSLGGRGTEAFF	TGTGCCAGCAGCTTAGGGGGAAGGGGCACTGAAGCTTTCTTT
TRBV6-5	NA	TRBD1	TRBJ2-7	CASSIEQGAREQYF	TGTGCCAGCAGTATAGAACAGGGGGCTCGCGAGCAGTACTTC
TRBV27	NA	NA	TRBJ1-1	CASSRTGGRRTEAFF	TGTGCCAGCAGTCGCACGGGGGGGCGTAGAACTGAAGCTTTCTTT
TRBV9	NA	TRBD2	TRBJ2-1	CASSSSGRFYEQFF	TGTGCCAGCAGCTCTAGCGGGAGGTTCTATGAGCAGTTCTTC
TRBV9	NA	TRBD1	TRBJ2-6	CASSDRQGASGANVLTF	TGTGCCAGCAGCGACAGACAGGGGGCCTCTGGGGCCAACGTCCTGACTTTC
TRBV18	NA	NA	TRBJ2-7	CASSPGRRPYEQYF	TGTGCCAGCTCACCGGGACGGAGGCCCTACGAGCAGTACTTC